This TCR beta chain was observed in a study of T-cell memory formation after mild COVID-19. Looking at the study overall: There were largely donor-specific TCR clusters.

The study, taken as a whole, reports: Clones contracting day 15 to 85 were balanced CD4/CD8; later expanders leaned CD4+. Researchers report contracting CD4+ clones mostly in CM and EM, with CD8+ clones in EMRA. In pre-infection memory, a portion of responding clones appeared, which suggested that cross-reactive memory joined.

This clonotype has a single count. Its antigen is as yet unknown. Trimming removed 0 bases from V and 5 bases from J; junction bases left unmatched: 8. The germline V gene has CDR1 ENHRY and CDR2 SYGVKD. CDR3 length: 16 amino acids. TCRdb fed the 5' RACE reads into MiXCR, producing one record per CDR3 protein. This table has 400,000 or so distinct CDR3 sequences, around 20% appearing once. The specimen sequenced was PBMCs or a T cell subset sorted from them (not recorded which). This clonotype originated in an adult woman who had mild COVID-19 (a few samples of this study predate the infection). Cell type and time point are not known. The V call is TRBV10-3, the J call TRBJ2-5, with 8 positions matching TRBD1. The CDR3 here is CAISESKDRGRETQYF. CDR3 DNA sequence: TGTGCCATCAGTGAGTCTAAAGACAGGGGCCGGGAGACCCAGTACTTC.